This T cell receptor beta chain derives from a study of blood T cell repertoires in COVID-19. Study-wide background: The origin of the acute and convalescent COVID-19 samples was the United States, Italy and Spain.

TCRdb's copy holds only in-frame clones and misses some; the assay was immunoSEQ multiplex PCR. The sample includes more than 250,000 clones, about four fifths of them seen just once. Germline-derived CDR1 and CDR2 are SGHAT and FQNNGV. The length of the CDR3 is 16 residues. The V end was cut by 1 base, the J end by 2 bases, with 11 bases between. The sequence was collected from a middle-aged man who had been exposed to COVID-19. The chain is built from TRBV11-2 and TRBJ2-2; possibly TRBD2 for D (5 bases). The specimen was PBMCs or T cells enriched from blood (not recorded which). As DNA, the CDR3 is TGTGCCAGCAGCTTAGTTGCCGGACTCAACACCGGGGAGCTGTTTTTT. Translating gives CASSLVAGLNTGELFF.